This TCR beta chain was recorded in a study of T cells after yellow fever vaccination. This CDR3 is 14 amino acids long. The germline gives CDR1 SGDLS, CDR2 YYNGEE. V gave up 3 bases and J gave up 1 base, with 9 bases separating them. As concerns this clonotype: Its antigen is still unknown.

Points from the study as a whole: Researchers noted that a small share of clonotypes showed up in both CD4 and CD8 compartments. Post-booster repertoires again held most primary-vaccination clones (approximately 96% CD4, 88% CD8).

TCRdb used MiXCR to reprocess the 5' RACE reads, holding one entry per CDR3 protein. The repertoire has about 340,000 distinct CDR3 sequences, approximately 12% of them found once; the top ten carry 2.5% to 4%. This material consisted of CD4+ T cells sorted from PBMCs, taken 15 days after the yellow fever booster vaccination. The rearrangement joins TRBV9 to TRBJ2-3, with a weak D call TRBD1 (5 bases). The clonotype was recovered from a man aged 18-30 years who received the YFV17D yellow fever vaccine. The CDR3 nucleotides are TGTGCCAGCAGCGCAGGGCCCGGCACAGATACGCAGTATTTT. This encodes CASSAGPGTDTQYF.